This T cell receptor (beta chain) was recovered during a study of T-cell memory formation after mild COVID-19. CDR1 SSHAT and CDR2 FNYEAQ come from the germline V gene (reference sequence). The CDR3 runs to 15 residues. The V gene lost 2 bases and the J gene lost 3 bases, with 10 bases spanning the gap. This clonotype was seen at least ten times. Each CDR3 protein gets one entry after TCRdb re-called the 5' RACE reads with MiXCR. The top ten clones hold about 25% of a sample with tens of thousands of distinct CDR3 sequences, 10% to 15% of them seen once. The sequence derives from a man in his late teens or twenties who had mild COVID-19 (a few samples of this study predate the infection). Cell type and time point are not known. Material: PBMCs or a T cell subset sorted from them (not recorded which). The rearrangement links TRBV7-7 to TRBJ2-2; D could derive from TRBD1 or TRBD2 (6 bases each). Here the CDR3 reads CASSLRGGYTGELFF. The CDR3 DNA is TGTGCCAGCAGCTTAAGAGGGGGGTACACCGGGGAGCTGTTTTTT.